This T cell receptor beta chain was identified in a study of OX40 agonist ivuxolimab in advanced cancers. Overall study: Three patients responded partially, comprising one with hepatocellular carcinoma and two with cutaneous melanoma.

Study-wide results and caveats: Expanded clones tended on average to be more numerous among CD8+ T cells than CD4+.

Worth noting for this clone: Its antigen is not known.

Assay used: immunoSEQ multiplex PCR; TCRdb lists only in-frame clones, some missing. The sample shows 75,000 to 95,000 clones, about 90% of them seen only once. Deletions cut 6 bases from V and 0 bases from J, with 9 bases between. Germline V CDR1 and CDR2: SGHRS, YFSETQ. The CDR3 extends over 14 amino acids. This TCR was recovered from an adult with an advanced solid tumor such as melanoma, head and neck, liver or kidney cancer. The material sequenced was CD4+ or CD8+ T cells sorted from blood, taken in a trial of the OX40 agonist ivuxolimab. This chain links TRBV5-1 with TRBJ1-4, with D unresolved. The CDR3 sequence: CASTMGPTNEKLFF. The CDR3 DNA reads TGCGCCAGCACCATGGGTCCAACTAATGAAAAACTGTTTTTT.